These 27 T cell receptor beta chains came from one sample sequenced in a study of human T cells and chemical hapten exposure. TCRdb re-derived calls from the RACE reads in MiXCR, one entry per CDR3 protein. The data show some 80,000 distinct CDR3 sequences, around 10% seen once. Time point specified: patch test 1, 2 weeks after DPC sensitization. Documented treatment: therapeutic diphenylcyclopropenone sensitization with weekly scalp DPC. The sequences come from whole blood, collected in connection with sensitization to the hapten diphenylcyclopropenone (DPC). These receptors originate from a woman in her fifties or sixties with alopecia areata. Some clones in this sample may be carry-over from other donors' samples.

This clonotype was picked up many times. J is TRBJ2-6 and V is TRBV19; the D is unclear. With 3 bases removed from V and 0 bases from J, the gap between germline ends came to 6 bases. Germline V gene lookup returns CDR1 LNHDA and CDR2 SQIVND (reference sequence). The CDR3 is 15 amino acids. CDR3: CASSIGSSGANVLTF. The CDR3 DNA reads TGTGCCAGTAGTATTGGAAGCTCTGGGGCCAACGTCCTGACTTTC.

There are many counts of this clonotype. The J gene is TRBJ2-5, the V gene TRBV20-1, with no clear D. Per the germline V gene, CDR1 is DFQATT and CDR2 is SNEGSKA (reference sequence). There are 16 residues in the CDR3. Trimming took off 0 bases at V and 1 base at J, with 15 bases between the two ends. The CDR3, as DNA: TGCAGTGCTAGAGATCGTGTGGGTCCCCCCCAAGAGACCCAGTACTTC. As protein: CSARDRVGPPQETQYF.

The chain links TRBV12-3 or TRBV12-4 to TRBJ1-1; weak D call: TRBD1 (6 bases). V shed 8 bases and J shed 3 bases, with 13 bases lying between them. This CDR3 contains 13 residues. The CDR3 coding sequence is TGTGCCAGCGGCCGGGGGCGGCACACTGAAGCTTTCTTT. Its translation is CASGRGRHTEAFF.

This CDR3 reads CSAGDINRVGYTF. Written as DNA, the CDR3 is TGCAGTGCAGGGGACATAAACCGGGTCGGCTACACCTTC. The rearrangement uses TRBV20-1 and TRBJ1-2; TRBD1 might be the D (6 bases). CDR3 length: 13 residues. Germline lookup yields CDR1 DFQATT and CDR2 SNEGSKA (reference sequence). V gave up 6 bases and J gave up 8 bases, with 19 bases separating them.

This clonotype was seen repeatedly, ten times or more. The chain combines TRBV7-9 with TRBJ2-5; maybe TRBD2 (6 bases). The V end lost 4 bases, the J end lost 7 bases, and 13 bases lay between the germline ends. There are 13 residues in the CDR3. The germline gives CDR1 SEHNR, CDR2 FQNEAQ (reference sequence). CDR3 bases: TGTGCCAGCAGCTCTGGTAGCGGAGGGACCCAGTACTTC. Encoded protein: CASSSGSGGTQYF. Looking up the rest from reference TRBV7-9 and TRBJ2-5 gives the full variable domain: DTGVSQNPRHKITKRGQNVTFRCDPISEHNRLYWYRQTLGQGPEFLTYFQNEAQLEKSRLLSDRFSAERPKGSFSTLEIQRTEQGDSAMYLCASSSGSGGTQYFGPGTRLLVL.

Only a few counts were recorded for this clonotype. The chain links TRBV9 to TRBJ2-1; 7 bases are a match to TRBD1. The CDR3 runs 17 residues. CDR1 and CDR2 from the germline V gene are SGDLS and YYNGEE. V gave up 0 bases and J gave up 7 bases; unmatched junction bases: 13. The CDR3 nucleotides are TGTGCCAGCAGCGTAGGGCAGGGGGTCTATTCCGGGAATGAGCAGTTCTTC. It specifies CASSVGQGVYSGNEQFF.

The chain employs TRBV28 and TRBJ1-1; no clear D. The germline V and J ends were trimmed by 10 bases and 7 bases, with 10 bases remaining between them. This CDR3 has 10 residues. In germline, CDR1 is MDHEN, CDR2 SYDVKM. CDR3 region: CATGRYEAFF. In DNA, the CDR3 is TGTGCCACTGGACGGTATGAAGCTTTCTTT.

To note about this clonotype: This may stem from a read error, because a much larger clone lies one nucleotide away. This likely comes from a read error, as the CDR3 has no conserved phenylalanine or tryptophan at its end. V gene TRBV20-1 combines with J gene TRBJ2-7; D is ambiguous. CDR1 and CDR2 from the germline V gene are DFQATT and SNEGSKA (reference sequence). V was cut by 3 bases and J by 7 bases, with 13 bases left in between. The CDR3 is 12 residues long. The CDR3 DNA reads TGCAGTGCTAGGCCCACGTATGGGGAGCAGTACTAC. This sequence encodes CSARPTYGEQYY.

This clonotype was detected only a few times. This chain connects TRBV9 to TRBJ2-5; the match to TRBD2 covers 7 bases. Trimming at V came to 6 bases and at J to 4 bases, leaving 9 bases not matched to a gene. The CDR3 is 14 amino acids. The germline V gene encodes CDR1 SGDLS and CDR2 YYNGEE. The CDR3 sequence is CASNGDYRGETQYF. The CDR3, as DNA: TGTGCCAGCAACGGGGACTATCGTGGAGAGACCCAGTACTTC.

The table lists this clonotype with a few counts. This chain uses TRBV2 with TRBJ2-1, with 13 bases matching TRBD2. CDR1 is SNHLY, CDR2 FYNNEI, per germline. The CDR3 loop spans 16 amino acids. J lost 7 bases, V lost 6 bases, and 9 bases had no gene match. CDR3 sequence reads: CASRGGLAGAGNEQFF. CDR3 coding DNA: TGTGCCAGCAGGGGCGGACTAGCGGGAGCAGGGAATGAGCAGTTCTTC.

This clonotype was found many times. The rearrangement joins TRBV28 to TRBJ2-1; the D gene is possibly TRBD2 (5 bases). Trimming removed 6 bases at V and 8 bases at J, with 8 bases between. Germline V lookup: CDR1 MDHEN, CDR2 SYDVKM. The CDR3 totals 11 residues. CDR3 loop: CASRLGYEQFF. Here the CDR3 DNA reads TGTGCCAGCAGACTAGGCTATGAGCAGTTCTTC. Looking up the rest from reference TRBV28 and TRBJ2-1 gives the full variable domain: DVKVTQSSRYLVKRTGEKVFLECVQDMDHENMFWYRQDPGLGLRLIYFSYDVKMKEKGDIPEGYSVSREKKERFSLILESASTNQTSMYLCASRLGYEQFFGPGTRLTVL.

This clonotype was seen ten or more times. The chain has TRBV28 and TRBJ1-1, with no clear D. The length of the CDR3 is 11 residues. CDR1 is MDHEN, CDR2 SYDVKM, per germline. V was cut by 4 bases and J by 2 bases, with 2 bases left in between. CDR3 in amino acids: CASSSNTEAFF. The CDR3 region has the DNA TGTGCCAGCAGTTCCAACACTGAAGCTTTCTTT.

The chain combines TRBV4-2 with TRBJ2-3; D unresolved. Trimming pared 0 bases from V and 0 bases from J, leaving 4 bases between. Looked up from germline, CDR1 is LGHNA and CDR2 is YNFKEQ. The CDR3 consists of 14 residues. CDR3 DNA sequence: TGTGCCAGCAGCCAAGATCCGAGCACAGATACGCAGTATTTT. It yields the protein CASSQDPSTDTQYF.

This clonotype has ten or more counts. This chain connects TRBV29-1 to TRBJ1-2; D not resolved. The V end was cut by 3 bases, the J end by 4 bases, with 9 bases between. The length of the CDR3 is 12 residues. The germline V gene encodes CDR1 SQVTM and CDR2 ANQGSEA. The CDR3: CSVEGAGYGYTF. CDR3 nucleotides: TGCAGCGTTGAGGGAGCGGGCTATGGCTACACCTTC.

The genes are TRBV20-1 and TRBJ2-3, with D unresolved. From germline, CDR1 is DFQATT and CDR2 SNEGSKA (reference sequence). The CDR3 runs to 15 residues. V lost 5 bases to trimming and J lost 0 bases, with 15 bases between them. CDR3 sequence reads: CSAASRVISTDTQYF. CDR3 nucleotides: TGCAGTGCTGCGAGCCGGGTTATTAGCACAGATACGCAGTATTTT.

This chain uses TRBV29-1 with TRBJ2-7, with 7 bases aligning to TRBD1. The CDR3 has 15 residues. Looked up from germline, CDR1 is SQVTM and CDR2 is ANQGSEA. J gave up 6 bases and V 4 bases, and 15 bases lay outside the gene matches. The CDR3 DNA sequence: TGCAGCGTTGTTTCCCCGGACAGGTTTTCGGGCGAGCAGTACTTC. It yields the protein CSVVSPDRFSGEQYF.

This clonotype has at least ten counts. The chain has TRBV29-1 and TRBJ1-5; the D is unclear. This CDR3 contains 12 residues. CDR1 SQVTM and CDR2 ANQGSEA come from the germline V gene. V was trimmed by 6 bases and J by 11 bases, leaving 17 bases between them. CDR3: CSVRWGFGSQHF. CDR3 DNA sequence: TGCAGCGTCCGATGGGGTTTCGGGTCCCAGCATTTT.

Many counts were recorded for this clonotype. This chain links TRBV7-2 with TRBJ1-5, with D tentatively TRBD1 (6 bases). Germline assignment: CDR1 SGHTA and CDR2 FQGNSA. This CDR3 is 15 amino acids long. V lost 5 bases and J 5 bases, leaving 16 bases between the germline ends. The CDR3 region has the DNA TGTGCCAGCAGCCATCCAAGCGGGGGCGATCAGCCCCAGCATTTT. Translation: CASSHPSGGDQPQHF.

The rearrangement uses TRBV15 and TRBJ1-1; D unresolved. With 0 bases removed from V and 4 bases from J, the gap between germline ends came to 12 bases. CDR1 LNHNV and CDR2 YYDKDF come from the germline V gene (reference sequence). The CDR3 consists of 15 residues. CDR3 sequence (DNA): TGTGCCACCAGCAGAGAATTGAGGGTAGGCACTGAAGCTTTCTTT. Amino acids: CATSRELRVGTEAFF.

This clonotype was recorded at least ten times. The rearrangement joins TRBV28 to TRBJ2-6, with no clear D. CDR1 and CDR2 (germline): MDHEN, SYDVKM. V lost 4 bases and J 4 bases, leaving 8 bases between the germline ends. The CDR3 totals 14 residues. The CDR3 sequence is CASSSYSGANVLTF. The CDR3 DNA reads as TGTGCCAGCAGTTCGTATTCCGGGGCCAACGTCCTGACTTTC. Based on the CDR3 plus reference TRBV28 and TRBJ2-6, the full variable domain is DVKVTQSSRYLVKRTGEKVFLECVQDMDHENMFWYRQDPGLGLRLIYFSYDVKMKEKGDIPEGYSVSREKKERFSLILESASTNQTSMYLCASSSYSGANVLTFGAGSRLTVL.

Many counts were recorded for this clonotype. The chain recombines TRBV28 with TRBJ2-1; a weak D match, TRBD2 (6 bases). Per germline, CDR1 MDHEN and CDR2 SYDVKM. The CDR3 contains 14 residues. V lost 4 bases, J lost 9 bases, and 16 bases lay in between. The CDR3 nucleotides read TGTGCCAGCAGTTCCCGGGACTCAAGAATTGAGCAGTTCTTC. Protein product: CASSSRDSRIEQFF.

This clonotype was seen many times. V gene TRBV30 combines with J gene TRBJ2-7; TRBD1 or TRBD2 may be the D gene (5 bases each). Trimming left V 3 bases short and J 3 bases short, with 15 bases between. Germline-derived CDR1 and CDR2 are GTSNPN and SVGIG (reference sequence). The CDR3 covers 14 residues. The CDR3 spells CAWSPGTLDYEQYF. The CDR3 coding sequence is TGTGCCTGGAGCCCAGGGACCTTAGACTACGAGCAGTACTTC. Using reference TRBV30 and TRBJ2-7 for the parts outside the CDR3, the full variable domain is SQTIHQWPATLVQPVGSPLSLECTVEGTSNPNLYWYRQAAGRGLQLLFYSVGIGQISSEVPQNLSASRPQDRQFILSSKKLLLSDSGFYLCAWSPGTLDYEQYFGPGTRLTVT.

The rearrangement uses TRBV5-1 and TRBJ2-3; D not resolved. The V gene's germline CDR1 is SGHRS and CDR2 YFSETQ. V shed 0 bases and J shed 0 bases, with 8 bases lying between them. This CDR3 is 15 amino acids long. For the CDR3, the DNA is TGCGCCAGCAGCTTGGTGGTGGGGAGCACAGATACGCAGTATTTT. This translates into CASSLVVGSTDTQYF.

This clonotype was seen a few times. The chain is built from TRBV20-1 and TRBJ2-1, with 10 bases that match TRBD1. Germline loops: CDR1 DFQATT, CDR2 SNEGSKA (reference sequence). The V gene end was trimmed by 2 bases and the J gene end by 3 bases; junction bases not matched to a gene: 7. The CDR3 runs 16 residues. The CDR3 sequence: CSARPSTGGGYNEQFF. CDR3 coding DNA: TGCAGTGCTAGACCATCGACAGGGGGCGGCTACAATGAGCAGTTCTTC.

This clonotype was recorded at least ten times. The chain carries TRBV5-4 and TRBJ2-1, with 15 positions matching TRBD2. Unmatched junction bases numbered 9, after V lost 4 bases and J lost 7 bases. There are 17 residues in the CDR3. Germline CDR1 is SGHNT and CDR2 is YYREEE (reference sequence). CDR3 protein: CASSPRTSGRAANEQFF. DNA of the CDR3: TGTGCCAGCAGCCCGAGGACTAGCGGGAGGGCCGCTAATGAGCAGTTCTTC. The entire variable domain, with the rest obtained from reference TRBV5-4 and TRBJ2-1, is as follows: ETGVTQSPTHLIKTRGQQVTLRCSSQSGHNTVSWYQQALGQGPQFIFQYYREEENGRGNFPPRFSGLQFPNYSSELNVNALELDDSALYLCASSPRTSGRAANEQFFGPGTRLTVL.

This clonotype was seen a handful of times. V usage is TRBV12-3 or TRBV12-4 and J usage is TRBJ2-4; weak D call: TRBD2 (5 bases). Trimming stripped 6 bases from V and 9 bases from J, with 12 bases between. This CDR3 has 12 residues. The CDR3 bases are TGTGCCAGCAGCCAACATGGAGGCATTCAGTACTTC. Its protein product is CASSQHGGIQYF.

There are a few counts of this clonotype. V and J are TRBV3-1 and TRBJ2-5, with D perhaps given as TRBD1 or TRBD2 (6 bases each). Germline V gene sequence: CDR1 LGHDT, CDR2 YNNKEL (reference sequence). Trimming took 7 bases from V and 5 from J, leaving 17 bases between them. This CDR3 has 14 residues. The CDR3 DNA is TGTGCCAGCATTAAAAAGGGGGGACTTGAGACCCAGTACTTC. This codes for CASIKKGGLETQYF.